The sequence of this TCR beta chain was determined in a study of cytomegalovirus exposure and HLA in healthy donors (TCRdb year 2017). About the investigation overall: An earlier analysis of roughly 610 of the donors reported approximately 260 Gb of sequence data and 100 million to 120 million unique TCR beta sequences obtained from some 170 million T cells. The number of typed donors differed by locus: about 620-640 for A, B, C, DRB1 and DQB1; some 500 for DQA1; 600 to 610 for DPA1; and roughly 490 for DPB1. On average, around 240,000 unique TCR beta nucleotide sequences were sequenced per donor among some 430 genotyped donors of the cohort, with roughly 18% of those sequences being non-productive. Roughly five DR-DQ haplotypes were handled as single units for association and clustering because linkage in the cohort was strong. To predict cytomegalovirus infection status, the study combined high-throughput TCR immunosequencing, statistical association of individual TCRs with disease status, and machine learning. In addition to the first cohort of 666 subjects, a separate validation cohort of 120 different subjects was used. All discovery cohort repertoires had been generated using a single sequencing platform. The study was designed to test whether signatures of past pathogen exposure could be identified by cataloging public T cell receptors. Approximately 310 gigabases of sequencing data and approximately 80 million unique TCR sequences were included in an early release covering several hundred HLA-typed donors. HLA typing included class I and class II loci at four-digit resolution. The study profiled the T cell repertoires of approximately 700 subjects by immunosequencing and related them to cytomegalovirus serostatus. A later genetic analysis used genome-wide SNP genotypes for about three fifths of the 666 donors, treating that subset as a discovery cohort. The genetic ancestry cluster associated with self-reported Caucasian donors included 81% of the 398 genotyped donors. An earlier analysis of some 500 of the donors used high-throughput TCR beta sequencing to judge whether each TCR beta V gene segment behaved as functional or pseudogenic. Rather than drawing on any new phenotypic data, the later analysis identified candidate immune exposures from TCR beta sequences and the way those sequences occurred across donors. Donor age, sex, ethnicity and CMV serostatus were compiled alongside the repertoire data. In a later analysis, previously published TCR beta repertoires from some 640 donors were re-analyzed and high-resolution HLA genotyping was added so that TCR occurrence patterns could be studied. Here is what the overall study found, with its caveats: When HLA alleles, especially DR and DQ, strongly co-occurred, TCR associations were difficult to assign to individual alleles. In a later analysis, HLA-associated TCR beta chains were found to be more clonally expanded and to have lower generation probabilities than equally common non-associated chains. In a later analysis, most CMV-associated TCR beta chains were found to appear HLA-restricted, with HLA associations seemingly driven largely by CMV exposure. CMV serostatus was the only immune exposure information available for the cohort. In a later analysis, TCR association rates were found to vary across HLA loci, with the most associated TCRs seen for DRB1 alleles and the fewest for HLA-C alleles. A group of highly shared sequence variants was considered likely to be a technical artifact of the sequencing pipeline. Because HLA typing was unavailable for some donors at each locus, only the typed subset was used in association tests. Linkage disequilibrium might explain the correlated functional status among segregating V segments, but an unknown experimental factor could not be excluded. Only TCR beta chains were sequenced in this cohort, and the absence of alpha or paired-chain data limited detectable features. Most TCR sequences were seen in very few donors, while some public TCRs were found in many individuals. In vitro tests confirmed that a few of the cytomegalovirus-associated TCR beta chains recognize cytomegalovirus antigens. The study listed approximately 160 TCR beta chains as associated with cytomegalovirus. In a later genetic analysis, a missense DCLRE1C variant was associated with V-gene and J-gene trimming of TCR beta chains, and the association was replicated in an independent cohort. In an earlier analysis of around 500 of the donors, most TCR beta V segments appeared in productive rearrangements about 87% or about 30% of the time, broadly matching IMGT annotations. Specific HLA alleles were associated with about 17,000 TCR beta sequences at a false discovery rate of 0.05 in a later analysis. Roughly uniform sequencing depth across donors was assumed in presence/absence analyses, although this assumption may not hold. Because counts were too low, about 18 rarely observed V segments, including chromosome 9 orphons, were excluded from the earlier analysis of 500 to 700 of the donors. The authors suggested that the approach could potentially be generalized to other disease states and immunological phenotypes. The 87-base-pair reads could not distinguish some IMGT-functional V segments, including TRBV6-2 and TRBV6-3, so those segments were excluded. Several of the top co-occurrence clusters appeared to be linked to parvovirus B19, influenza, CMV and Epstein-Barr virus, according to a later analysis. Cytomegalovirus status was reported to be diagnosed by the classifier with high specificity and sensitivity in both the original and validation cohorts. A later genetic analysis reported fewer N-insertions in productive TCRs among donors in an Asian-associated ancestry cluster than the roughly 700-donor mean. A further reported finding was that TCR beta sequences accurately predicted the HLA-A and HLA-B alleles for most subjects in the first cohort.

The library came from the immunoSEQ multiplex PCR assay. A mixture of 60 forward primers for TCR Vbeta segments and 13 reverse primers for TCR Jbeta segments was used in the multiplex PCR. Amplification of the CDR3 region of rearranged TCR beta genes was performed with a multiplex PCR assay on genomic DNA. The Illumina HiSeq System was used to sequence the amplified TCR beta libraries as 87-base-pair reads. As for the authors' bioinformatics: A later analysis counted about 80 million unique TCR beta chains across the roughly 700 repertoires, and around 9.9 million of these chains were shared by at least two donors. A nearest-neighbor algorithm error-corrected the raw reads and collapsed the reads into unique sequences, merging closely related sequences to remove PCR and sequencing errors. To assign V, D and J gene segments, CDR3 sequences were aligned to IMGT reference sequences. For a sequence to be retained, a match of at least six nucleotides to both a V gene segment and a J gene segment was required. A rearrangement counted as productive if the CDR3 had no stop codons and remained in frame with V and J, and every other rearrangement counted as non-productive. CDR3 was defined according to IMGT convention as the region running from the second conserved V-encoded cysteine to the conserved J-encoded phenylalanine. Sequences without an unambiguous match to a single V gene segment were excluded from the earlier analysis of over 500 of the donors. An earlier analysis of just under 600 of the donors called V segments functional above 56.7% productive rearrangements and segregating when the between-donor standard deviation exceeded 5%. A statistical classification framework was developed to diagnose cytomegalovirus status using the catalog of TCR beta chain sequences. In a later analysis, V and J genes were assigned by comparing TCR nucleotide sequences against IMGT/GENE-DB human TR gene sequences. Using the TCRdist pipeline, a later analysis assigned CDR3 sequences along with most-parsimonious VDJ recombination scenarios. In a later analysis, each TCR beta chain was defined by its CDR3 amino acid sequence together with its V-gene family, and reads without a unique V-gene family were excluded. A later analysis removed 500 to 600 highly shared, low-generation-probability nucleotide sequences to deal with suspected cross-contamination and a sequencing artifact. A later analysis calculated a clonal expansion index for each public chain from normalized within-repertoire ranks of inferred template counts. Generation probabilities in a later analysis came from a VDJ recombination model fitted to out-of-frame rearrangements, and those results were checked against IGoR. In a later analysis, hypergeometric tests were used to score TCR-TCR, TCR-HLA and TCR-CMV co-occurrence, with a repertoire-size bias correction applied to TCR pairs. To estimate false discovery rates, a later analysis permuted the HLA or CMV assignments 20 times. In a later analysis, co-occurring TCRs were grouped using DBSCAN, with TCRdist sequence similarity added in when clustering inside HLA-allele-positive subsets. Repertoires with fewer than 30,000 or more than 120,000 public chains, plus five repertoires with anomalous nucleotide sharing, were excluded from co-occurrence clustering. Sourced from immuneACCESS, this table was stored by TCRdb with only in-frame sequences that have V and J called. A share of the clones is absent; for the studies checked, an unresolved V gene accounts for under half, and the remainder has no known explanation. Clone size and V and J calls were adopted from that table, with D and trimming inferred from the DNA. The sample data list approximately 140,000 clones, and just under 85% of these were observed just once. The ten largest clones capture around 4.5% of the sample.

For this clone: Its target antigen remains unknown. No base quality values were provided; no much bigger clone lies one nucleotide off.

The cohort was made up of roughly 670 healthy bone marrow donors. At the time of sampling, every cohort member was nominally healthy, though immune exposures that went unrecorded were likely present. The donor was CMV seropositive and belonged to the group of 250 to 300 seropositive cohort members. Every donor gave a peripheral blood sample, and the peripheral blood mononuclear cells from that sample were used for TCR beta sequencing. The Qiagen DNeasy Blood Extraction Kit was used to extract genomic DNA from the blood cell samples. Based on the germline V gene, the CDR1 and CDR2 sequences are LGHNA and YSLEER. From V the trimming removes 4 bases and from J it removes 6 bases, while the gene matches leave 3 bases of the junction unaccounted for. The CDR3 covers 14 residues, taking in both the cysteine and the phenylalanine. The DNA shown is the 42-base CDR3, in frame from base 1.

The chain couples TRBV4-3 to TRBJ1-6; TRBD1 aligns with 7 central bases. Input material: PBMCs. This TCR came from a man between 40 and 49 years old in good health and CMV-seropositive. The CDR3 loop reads CASSPGDSNSPLHF. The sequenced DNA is TGCGCCAGCAGCCCCGGGGACAGTAATTCACCCCTCCACTTT.